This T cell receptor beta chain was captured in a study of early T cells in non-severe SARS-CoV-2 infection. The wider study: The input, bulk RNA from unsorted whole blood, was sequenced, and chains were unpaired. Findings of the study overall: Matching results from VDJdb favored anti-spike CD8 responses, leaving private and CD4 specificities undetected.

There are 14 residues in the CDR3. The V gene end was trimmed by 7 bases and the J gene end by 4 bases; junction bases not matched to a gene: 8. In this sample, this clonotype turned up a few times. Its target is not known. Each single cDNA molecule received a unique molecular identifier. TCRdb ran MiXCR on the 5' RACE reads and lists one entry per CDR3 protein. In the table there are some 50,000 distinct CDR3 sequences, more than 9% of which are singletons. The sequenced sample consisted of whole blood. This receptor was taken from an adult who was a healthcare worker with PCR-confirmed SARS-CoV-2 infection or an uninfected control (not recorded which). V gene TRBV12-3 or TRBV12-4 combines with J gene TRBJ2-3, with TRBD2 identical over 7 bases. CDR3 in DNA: TGTGCCAGCAACTCGGGGGGAGGGGCAGATACGCAGTATTTT. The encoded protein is CASNSGGGADTQYF.